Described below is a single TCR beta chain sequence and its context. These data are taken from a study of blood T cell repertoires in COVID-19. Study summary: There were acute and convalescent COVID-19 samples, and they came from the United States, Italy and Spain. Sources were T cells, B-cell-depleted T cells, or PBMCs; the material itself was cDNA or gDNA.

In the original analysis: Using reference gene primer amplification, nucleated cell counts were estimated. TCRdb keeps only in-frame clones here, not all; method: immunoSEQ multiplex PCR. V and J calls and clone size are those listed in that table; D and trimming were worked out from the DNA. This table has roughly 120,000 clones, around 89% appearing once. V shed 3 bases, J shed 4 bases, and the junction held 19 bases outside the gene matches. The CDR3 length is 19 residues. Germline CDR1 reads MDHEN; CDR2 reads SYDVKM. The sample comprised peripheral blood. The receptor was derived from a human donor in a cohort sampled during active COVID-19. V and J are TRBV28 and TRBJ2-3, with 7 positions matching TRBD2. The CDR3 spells CASSFYYPRLAARPDTQYF. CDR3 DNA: TGTGCCAGCAGTTTCTATTATCCCCGTCTAGCGGCCCGCCCAGATACGCAGTATTTT. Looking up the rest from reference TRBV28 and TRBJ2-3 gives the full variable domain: DVKVTQSSRYLVKRTGEKVFLECVQDMDHENMFWYRQDPGLGLRLIYFSYDVKMKEKGDIPEGYSVSREKKERFSLILESASTNQTSMYLCASSFYYPRLAARPDTQYFGPGTRLTVL.